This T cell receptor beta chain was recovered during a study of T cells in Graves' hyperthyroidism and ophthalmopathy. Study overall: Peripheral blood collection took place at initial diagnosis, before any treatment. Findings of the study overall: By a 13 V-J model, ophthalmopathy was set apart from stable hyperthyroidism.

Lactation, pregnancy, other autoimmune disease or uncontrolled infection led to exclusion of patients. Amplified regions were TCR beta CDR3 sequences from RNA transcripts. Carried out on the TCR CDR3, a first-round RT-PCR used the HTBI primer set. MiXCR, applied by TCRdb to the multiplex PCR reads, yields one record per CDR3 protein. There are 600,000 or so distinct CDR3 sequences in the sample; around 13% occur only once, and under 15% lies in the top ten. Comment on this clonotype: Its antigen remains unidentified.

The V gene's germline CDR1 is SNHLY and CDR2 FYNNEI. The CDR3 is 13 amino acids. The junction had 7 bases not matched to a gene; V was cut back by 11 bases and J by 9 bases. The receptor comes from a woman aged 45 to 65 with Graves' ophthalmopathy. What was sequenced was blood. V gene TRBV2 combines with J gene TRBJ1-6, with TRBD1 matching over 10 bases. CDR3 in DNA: TGTGCCGGACGGGACAGGGGTTTTTCACCCCTCCACTTT. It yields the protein CAGRDRGFSPLHF.